What follows is one T cell receptor beta chain and its context. This sample was taken from a study of T cell responses to AZD1222 COVID-19 vaccine. The CDR3 is 14 residues long. With 3 bases removed from V and 3 bases from J, the gap between germline ends came to 9 bases. The germline gives CDR1 MNHNS, CDR2 SASEGT. The protocol was immunoSEQ multiplex PCR, while the TCRdb copy is restricted to in-frame clones and leaves out a portion. The table has 120,000 to 150,000 clones, around nine tenths seen once. The chain recombines TRBV6-1 with TRBJ2-1; D may be TRBD1 (6 bases). The receptor was isolated from an adult in good health. Sample: peripheral blood, taken on day 0 of AZD1222 vaccination. The CDR3 nucleotides read TGTGCCAGCAGTGAGAAGGGGGACTACAATGAGCAGTTCTTC. Its protein product is CASSEKGDYNEQFF.